The 16 T cell receptor beta chains in this list originate from one sample, sequenced in a study of esophageal squamous cell carcinoma under preoperative chemotherapy. One entry per CDR3 protein, called by TCRdb with MiXCR from the PCR reads. In the table there are around 10,000 distinct CDR3 sequences, about 48% of which are singletons. Time point: after preoperative PTX-NDP chemotherapy. Sampling was performed from a patient given preoperative chemotherapy. The receptors here all came from a human donor with esophageal squamous cell carcinoma. The donor label of this sample is uncertain.

The gene calls are TRBV7-2 and TRBJ2-1; TRBD2 agrees at 9 bases. The DNA end is more similar to TRBJ2-7, so the J call may be wrong. The length of the CDR3 is 15 residues. CDR1 is SGHTA, CDR2 FQGNSA, per germline. For the CDR3, the DNA is TGTGCCAGCAGCTTAGACAGCGGGGGGTACAATGAGCAGTACTTC. Translating gives CASSLDSGGYNEQYF.

The rearrangement joins TRBV7-3 to TRBJ2-4; D may be TRBD1 or TRBD2 (7 bases each). Trimming removed 11 bases from V and 12 bases from J, with 35 bases in between. There are 17 residues in the CDR3. Per germline, CDR1 SGHTA and CDR2 FQGTGA. CDR3 sequence reads: CALQGQGGGGAKETQYF. CDR3 DNA: TGTGCCTTACAGGGGCAGGGAGGGGGGGGAGCCAAAGAGACTCAGTACTTC.

The chain couples TRBV7-6 to TRBJ2-7, with D maybe TRBD1 (7 bases). From germline, CDR1 is SGHVS and CDR2 FNYEAQ. Trimming stripped 2 bases from V and 4 bases from J, with 12 bases between. This CDR3 contains 14 residues. CDR3 sequence (DNA): TGTGCCAGCAGCTTACGCCAGGGGGGATACGAGCAGTACTTC. Protein: CASSLRQGGYEQYF. Complete variable domain (other parts from reference TRBV7-6 and TRBJ2-7): GAGVSQSPRYKVTKRGQDVALRCDPISGHVSLYWYRQALGQGPEFLTYFNYEAQQDKSGLPNDRFSAERPEGSISTLTIQRTEQRDSAMYRCASSLRQGGYEQYFGPGTRLTVT.

In the case of this clonotype: One junction end disagrees with the germline gene, perhaps due to a read error. V gene TRBV6-1 combines with J gene TRBJ2-2, with D perhaps being TRBD1 or TRBD2 (5 bases each). CDR3 length: 15 amino acids. Germline CDR1 is MNHNS and CDR2 is SASEGT. The CDR3 reads CARGDQALSTGALYF. The DNA of the CDR3 is TGTGCCAGGGGCGACCAGGCTCTGAGCACCGGGGCGCTGTATTTT.

By sample fraction, this clonotype is medium-sized (0.01 to 0.1%). This chain joins TRBV12-3 or TRBV12-4 and TRBJ2-5; D unclear. The J call is in doubt because the DNA end fits TRBJ2-7 better. The CDR3 has 13 amino acids. The CDR3 DNA reads TGTGCCAGCAGTTTATCAGAGCTCGGCGAGCAGTACTTC. Translated: CASSLSELGEQYF.

J is TRBJ2-6 and V is TRBV4-1, with D unclear. V was cut by 0 bases and J by 0 bases, with 3 bases left in between. The germline V gene encodes CDR1 MGHRA and CDR2 YSYEKL. The CDR3 is made up of 15 amino acids. The CDR3 loop is CASSQDNSGANVLTF. The CDR3 nucleotides read TGCGCCAGCAGCCAAGATAACTCTGGGGCCAACGTCCTGACTTTC.

This clonotype was seen ten or more times. This chain joins TRBV7-9 and TRBJ1-3; TRBD1 agrees at 10 bases. The CDR3 is made up of 14 amino acids. V lost 5 bases to trimming and J lost 9 bases; unmatched junction nucleotides: 7. Germline values: CDR1 SEHNR, CDR2 FQNEAQ (reference sequence). CDR3 region: CASSAGTGDGTIYF. The CDR3 DNA is TGTGCCAGCAGCGCCGGGACAGGGGACGGCACCATATATTTT.

This clonotype was counted at least ten times. The chain has TRBV5-5 and TRBJ2-5; 7 bases match TRBD2. The CDR3 consists of 17 residues. CDR1 SGHKS and CDR2 YYEKEE come from the germline V gene (reference sequence). Trimming removed 3 bases from V and 11 bases from J; junction bases left unmatched: 22. The CDR3 bases are TGTGCCAGCAGCTCGAGCTACACCGGGACTACCAACAATGAGCAGTACTTC. It specifies CASSSSYTGTTNNEQYF.

By sample fraction, this clonotype is medium-sized. CDR3 nucleotides: TGTGCCAGCAGTCCGGGTTCCCTTTACGAGCAGTACTTC. It specifies CASSPGSLYEQYF. This chain links TRBV27 with TRBJ2-5; no reliable D call. Judging by the DNA end, TRBJ2-7 fits better; the J call may be wrong. CDR3 length: 13 amino acids. The germline gives CDR1 MNHEY, CDR2 SMNVEV (reference sequence).

Comment on this clonotype: The junction departs from germline at one end; a sequencing error may be responsible. The V call is TRBV6-1, the J call TRBJ2-1; perhaps TRBD2 as D (7 bases). This CDR3 has 16 amino acids. The germline V gene encodes CDR1 MNHNS and CDR2 SASEGT. This chain's CDR3 is CASTLFPGRGAETQYF. CDR3 nucleotides: TGTGCCAGCACCCTTTTTCCGGGACGGGGGGCAGAGACGCAGTATTTC.

The CDR3 bases are TGTGCCAGCACCCAAACTGGACTAGCGGGGAAAAGTTACGAGCAGTTCTTC. Its protein is CASTQTGLAGKSYEQFF. The chain combines TRBV27 with TRBJ2-1; 12 bases line up with TRBD2. Germline lookup yields CDR1 MNHEY and CDR2 SMNVEV (reference sequence). The CDR3 consists of 17 residues. Losses at the gene ends were 7 bases for V and 10 bases for J; bases not matched to a gene: 17.

There are many counts of this clonotype. V and J are TRBV6-1 and TRBJ1-1, with 8 bases that match TRBD1. V trimming: 5 bases; J trimming: 1 base; junction bases outside the gene matches: 6. Germline assignment: CDR1 MNHNS and CDR2 SASEGT. CDR3 length equals 15 residues. This CDR3 is CASSTRTGWNTEAFF. The DNA for the CDR3 is TGTGCCAGCAGTACGAGGACAGGGTGGAACACTGAAGCTTTCTTT.

The J gene is TRBJ2-1, the V gene TRBV27; 8 bases line up with TRBD2. The DNA end is a closer match to TRBJ2-7, so the J assignment may be wrong. Germline V lookup: CDR1 MNHEY, CDR2 SMNVEV (reference sequence). The CDR3 loop spans 13 amino acids. In nucleotides, the CDR3 is TGTGCCAGCAGTTATAGCGGGGCCTACGAGCAGTACTTC. This codes for CASSYSGAYEQYF.

The CDR3 DNA sequence: TGTGCCAGCAGCCCCTCCCCCTACGAGCAGTACTTC. This translates into CASSPSPYEQYF. The V call is TRBV6-1, the J call TRBJ2-3; D ambiguous. The DNA end is more similar to TRBJ2-7, so the J call may be wrong. Germline V gene sequence: CDR1 MNHNS, CDR2 SASEGT. This CDR3 has 12 residues.

This clonotype was seen only once. The chain uses TRBV6-5 and TRBJ1-5; 9 bases agree with TRBD1. The CDR3 has 15 amino acids. Germline CDR1 MNHEY, CDR2 SVGAGI. J was trimmed by 3 bases and V by 4 bases; bases with no gene match: 4. This chain's CDR3 is CASSSGTGINQPQHF. The CDR3 coding sequence is TGTGCCAGCAGTTCCGGGACAGGGATCAATCAGCCCCAGCATTTT.

This clonotype was seen at least ten times. The chain combines TRBV27 with TRBJ2-2; TRBD1 matches 10 bases. The CDR3 is 19 amino acids. Germline V gene lookup returns CDR1 MNHEY and CDR2 SMNVEV (reference sequence). J gave up 3 bases and V 2 bases, and 12 bases lay outside the gene matches. The CDR3 sequence is CASSLVVPDRGRYTGELFF. CDR3 nucleotides: TGTGCCAGCAGTTTAGTAGTCCCCGACAGGGGGCGGTACACCGGGGAGCTGTTTTTT.